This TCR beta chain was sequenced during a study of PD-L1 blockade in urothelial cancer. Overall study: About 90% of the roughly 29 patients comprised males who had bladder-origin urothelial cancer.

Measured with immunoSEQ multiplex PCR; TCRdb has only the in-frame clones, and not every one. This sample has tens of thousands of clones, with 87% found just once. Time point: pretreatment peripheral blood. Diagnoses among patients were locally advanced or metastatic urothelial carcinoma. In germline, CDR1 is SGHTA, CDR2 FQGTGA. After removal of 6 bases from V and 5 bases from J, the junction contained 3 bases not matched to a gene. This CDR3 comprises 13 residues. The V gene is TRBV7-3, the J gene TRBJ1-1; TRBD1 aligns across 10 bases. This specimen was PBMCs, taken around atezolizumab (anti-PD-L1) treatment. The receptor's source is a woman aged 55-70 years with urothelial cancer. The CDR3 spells CASSSDRGTEAFF. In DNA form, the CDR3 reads TGTGCCAGCAGTTCGGACAGGGGGACTGAAGCTTTCTTT.